This entry concerns a single T cell receptor (beta chain). What it recognizes is unknown. V dropped 3 bases and J dropped 5 bases, with 10 bases sitting between them. CDR3 length: 13 amino acids. Germline CDR1 WNHNN, CDR2 SYGVQD (reference sequence). The treatment: approximately nine-day PBMC culture with coronavirus spike peptide pools or control peptides (ViraFEST assay). The collection of CD4+ T cells from the unexposed donor took place before the COVID-19 pandemic (2011-2018). The entry originates in a study of vaccination and CD4 T cells after COVID-19. CD4+ T cells that had been cultured provided DNA sequenced with the Oncomine TCR Beta short-read assay. The genomic DNA was obtained from cultured CD4+ T cells by extraction with the QIAamp micro DNA kit. In TCRdb, the PCR reads were re-called with MiXCR into one record per CDR3 protein. The repertoire includes about 5,700 distinct CDR3 sequences, 30% to 40% of them detected once, and about 32% sits in the top ten.

The TCR was taken from a human donor in good health. Sample: CD4+ T cells from blood, cultured in vitro. The chain joins TRBV10-1 to TRBJ1-2, with no clear D. The CDR3 sequence: CASSDQPFYGYTF. The DNA for the CDR3 is TGCGCCAGCAGTGACCAGCCTTTTTATGGCTACACCTTC.